The sequence of this TCR beta chain was determined in a study of cytomegalovirus exposure and HLA in healthy donors. Study findings and constraints: Information on immune exposure was restricted to one variable (CMV serostatus).

Notes on this clone: Its target is not known.

The CDR3 loop spans 14 amino acids. Looked up from germline, CDR1 is LNHDA and CDR2 is SQIVND (reference sequence). V lost 7 bases and J lost 3, with 16 bases in between. The PCR made use of 60 Vbeta and 13 Jbeta primers. Sequenced by immunoSEQ multiplex PCR; TCRdb stores in-frame clones only, minus some. The data contain about 130,000 clones, about three quarters of them singletons. This TCR derives from a human donor in good health. J is TRBJ2-7 and V is TRBV19; perhaps TRBD1 as D (5 bases). Input material: PBMCs. CDR3 nucleotide sequence: TGTGCCAGTAAGTTTGCCCAGGGCGGCTACGAGCAGTACTTC. Its protein product is CASKFAQGGYEQYF. Together with reference TRBV19 and TRBJ2-7, the CDR3 gives the full variable domain: DGGITQSPKYLFRKEGQNVTLSCEQNLNHDAMYWYRQDPGQGLRLIYYSQIVNDFQKGDIAEGYSVSREKKESFPLTVTSAQKNPTAFYLCASKFAQGGYEQYFGPGTRLTVT.